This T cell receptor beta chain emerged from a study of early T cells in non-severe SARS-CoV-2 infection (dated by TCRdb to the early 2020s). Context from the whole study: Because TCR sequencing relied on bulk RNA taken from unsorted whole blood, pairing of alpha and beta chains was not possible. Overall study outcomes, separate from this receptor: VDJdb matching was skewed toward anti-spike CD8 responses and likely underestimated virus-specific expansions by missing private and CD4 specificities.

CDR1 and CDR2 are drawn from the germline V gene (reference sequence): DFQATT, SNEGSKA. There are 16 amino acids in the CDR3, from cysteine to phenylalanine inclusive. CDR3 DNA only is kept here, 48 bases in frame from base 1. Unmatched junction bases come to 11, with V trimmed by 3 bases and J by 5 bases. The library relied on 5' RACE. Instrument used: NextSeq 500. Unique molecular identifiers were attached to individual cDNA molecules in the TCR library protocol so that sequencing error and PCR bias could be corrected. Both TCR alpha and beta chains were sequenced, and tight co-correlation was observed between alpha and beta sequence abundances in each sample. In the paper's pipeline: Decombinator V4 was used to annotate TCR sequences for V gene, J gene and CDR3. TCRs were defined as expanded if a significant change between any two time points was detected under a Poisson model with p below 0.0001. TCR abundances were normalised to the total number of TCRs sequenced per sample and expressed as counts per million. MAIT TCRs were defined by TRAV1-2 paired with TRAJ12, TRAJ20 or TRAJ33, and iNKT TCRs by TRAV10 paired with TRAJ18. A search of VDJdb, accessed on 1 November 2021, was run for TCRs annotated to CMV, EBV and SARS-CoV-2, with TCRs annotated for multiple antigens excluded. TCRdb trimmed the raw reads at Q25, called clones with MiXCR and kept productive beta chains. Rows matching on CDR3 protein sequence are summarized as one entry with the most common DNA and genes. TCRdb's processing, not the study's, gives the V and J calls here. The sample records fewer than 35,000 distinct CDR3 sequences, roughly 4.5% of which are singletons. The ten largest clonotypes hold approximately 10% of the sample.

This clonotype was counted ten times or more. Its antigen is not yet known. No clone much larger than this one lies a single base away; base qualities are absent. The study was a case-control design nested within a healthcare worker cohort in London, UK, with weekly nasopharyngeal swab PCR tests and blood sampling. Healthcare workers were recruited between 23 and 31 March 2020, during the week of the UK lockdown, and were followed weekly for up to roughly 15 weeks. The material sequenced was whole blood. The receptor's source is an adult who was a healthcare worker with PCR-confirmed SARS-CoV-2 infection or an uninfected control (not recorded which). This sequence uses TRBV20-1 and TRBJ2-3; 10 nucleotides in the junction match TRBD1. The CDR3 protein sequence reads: CSARGPGQGSVDTQYF. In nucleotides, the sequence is TGCAGTGCTAGGGGACCGGGACAGGGGTCTGTAGATACGCAGTATTTT.